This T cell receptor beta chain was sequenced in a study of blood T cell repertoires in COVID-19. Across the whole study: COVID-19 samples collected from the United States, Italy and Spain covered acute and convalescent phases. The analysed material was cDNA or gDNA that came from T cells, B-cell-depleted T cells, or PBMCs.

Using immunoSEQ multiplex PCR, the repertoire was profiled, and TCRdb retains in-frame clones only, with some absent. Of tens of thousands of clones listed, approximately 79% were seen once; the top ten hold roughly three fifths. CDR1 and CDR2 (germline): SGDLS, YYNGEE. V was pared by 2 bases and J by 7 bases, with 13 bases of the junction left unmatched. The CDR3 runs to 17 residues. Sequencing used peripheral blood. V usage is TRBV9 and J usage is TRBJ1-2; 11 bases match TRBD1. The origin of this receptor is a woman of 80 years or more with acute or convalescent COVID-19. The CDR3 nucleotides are TGTGCCAGCAGCGTGGAGGAAGGGGACAGGGGGTATCTTGGCTACACCTTC. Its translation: CASSVEEGDRGYLGYTF. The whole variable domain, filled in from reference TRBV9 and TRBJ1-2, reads DSGVTQTPKHLITATGQRVTLRCSPRSGDLSVYWYQQSLDQGLQFLIQYYNGEERAKGNILERFSAQQFPDLHSELNLSSLELGDSALYFCASSVEEGDRGYLGYTFGSGTRLTVV.